These 16 T cell receptor beta chains were all obtained from the same sample, sequenced in a study of response to subunit inactivated influenza vaccine. TCRdb recomputed calls from the RT-PCR reads with MiXCR, one row per CDR3 protein. The data show hundreds of thousands of distinct CDR3 sequences, about 20% seen once. The sample in question was PBMCs from blood, obtained less than 22 months after vaccination. The receptor source for this set is a man between 50 and 75 years old who received an inactivated influenza vaccine.

This clonotype was seen at least ten times. The chain couples TRBV27 to TRBJ1-2; weak D call: TRBD1 (6 bases). The CDR3 has 13 amino acids. Trimming took 4 bases from V and 8 from J, leaving 14 bases between them. CDR1 MNHEY and CDR2 SMNVEV come from the germline V gene (reference sequence). DNA for the CDR3: TGTGCCAGCAGTTCGAGACAGGTTCGAGGCTACACCTTC. Translating gives CASSSRQVRGYTF.

The chain uses TRBV29-1 and TRBJ2-3; TRBD1 agrees at 9 bases. Germline V gene lookup returns CDR1 SQVTM and CDR2 ANQGSEA. The length of the CDR3 is 14 residues. Trimming took 8 bases from V and 2 from J; bases not matched to a gene: 8. The CDR3 region is CSTRQGGVTDTQYF. The CDR3 DNA reads as TGCAGCACAAGACAGGGGGGCGTCACAGATACGCAGTATTTT.

This clonotype was observed once. V and J are TRBV3-1 and TRBJ2-7; unclear D gene. The CDR3 is 15 amino acids. Germline V gives CDR1 LGHDT, CDR2 YNNKEL (reference sequence). Between the trimmed V and J ends, which lost 0 bases and 2 bases, there was a span of 11 bases. The CDR3 here is CASSQDRDTAYEQYF. The DNA for the CDR3 is TGTGCCAGCAGCCAAGATAGAGACACCGCCTACGAGCAGTACTTC.

This clonotype has ten or more counts. This sequence joins TRBV5-1 and TRBJ1-2, with D uncertain. CDR3 length equals 15 residues. Between the trimmed V and J ends, which lost 0 bases and 4 bases, there was a span of 13 bases. CDR1 is SGHRS, CDR2 YFSETQ, per germline. The CDR3 region is CASSLDPGGSYGYTF. Here the CDR3 DNA reads TGCGCCAGCAGCTTGGATCCGGGAGGTTCCTATGGCTACACCTTC.

The gene calls are TRBV24-1 and TRBJ2-5; possible D gene TRBD1, 6 bases. Trimming took off 3 bases at V and 5 bases at J, with 18 bases between the two ends. In germline, CDR1 is KGHDR, CDR2 SFDVKD. The CDR3 loop spans 16 amino acids. The CDR3: CATSDVGTRSGETQYF. DNA of the CDR3: TGTGCCACCAGTGATGTCGGGACACGATCGGGGGAGACCCAGTACTTC.

A few counts support this clonotype. CDR3 in DNA: TGTGCCAGCAGTTTAGGACAGGTCACCGGGGAGCTGTTTTTT. Its translation is CASSLGQVTGELFF. V is TRBV28 and J is TRBJ2-2; 7 bases are shared with TRBD1. Germline values: CDR1 MDHEN, CDR2 SYDVKM. This CDR3 is built from 14 residues. V gave up 2 bases and J gave up 4 bases; unmatched junction bases: 1.

V gene TRBV5-6 combines with J gene TRBJ2-1; 10 nucleotides line up with TRBD2. This CDR3 region has 16 residues. Germline trimming cut 4 bases from V and 6 bases from J; bases unmatched to any gene: 10. Germline V gene data show CDR1 as SGHDT and CDR2 as YYEEEE. In nucleotides, the CDR3 is TGTGCCAGCAGCCATAATCCTAGCGGGAGTGGCAATGAGCAGTTCTTC. This encodes CASSHNPSGSGNEQFF.

This clonotype has ten or more counts. The rearrangement links TRBV20-1 to TRBJ1-5, with a possible D match to TRBD1 (6 bases). The V gene's germline CDR1 is DFQATT and CDR2 SNEGSKA (reference sequence). With 6 bases removed from V and 2 bases from J, the gap between germline ends came to 20 bases. This CDR3 has 16 residues. DNA of the CDR3: TGCAGTGCCGACCGAGGGGGGTCGCAAGGCAATCAGCCCCAGCATTTT. Translating gives CSADRGGSQGNQPQHF.

This clonotype was observed a handful of times. The gene calls are TRBV7-2 and TRBJ1-4; TRBD1 is a possible D gene (6 bases). The CDR3 has 16 amino acids. Trimming took 1 base from V and 5 from J, leaving 14 bases between them. Per germline, CDR1 SGHTA and CDR2 FQGNSA. In nucleotides, the CDR3 is TGTGCCAGCAGCTTAGAGTACAGGGAAGGGAATGAAAAACTGTTTTTT. Amino acid sequence: CASSLEYREGNEKLFF.

This clonotype was seen at least ten times. This chain's CDR3 is CASSLIQLGNQPQHF. Written as DNA, the CDR3 is TGTGCCAGCAGTTTAATACAGTTAGGGAATCAGCCCCAGCATTTT. This sequence joins TRBV12-3 or TRBV12-4 and TRBJ1-5; D unresolved. This CDR3 has 15 residues. V was shortened by 2 bases and J by 4 bases, with 12 bases between the two germline ends.

The gene calls are TRBV27 and TRBJ1-4; 10 bases are shared with TRBD1. The CDR3 length is 16 residues. Germline CDR1 MNHEY, CDR2 SMNVEV (reference sequence). V lost 0 bases, J lost 7 bases, and 5 bases stayed unmatched. The CDR3 here is CASSLSDGTGVEKLFF. CDR3 DNA sequence: TGTGCCAGCAGTTTATCGGATGGGACAGGGGTTGAAAAACTGTTTTTT.

The rearrangement uses TRBV6-2 or TRBV6-3 and TRBJ2-5, with D possibly TRBD1 on 5 matching bases. Trimming removed 8 bases from V and 2 bases from J, with 15 bases in between. The germline V gene encodes CDR1 MNHEY and CDR2 SVGEGT. This CDR3 has 14 amino acids. In DNA, the CDR3 is TGTGCCAGCTGCCCCTTTCGGACACAAGAGACCCAGTACTTC. Translated, it gives CASCPFRTQETQYF.

The gene calls are TRBV10-3 and TRBJ2-1; 8 bases align to TRBD2. The germline CDR1 and CDR2 sequences are ENHRY and SYGVKD. This CDR3 is built from 17 residues. V was pared by 0 bases and J by 5 bases, with 9 bases of the junction left unmatched. CDR3 region: CAISESRAGLADNEQFF. CDR3 DNA sequence: TGTGCCATCAGTGAGTCGAGAGCTGGACTAGCTGACAATGAGCAGTTCTTC.

The chain links TRBV7-2 to TRBJ1-1, with TRBD1 identical over 7 bases. The germline gives CDR1 SGHTA, CDR2 FQGNSA. With 4 bases clipped from V and 1 base from J, the junction kept 9 bases outside the gene matches. The CDR3 length is 16 residues. CDR3 DNA: TGTGCCAGCAGCTACATCTACAGGGGACAGAACACTGAAGCTTTCTTT. Its protein product is CASSYIYRGQNTEAFF.

The chain joins TRBV7-9 to TRBJ1-1; D not certain. V lost 0 bases and J lost 0, with 11 bases in between. Germline V gene data show CDR1 as SEHNR and CDR2 as FQNEAQ (reference sequence). There are 16 residues in the CDR3. This chain's CDR3 is CASSLAEVRMNTEAFF. For the CDR3, the DNA is TGTGCCAGCAGCTTAGCGGAGGTCCGGATGAACACTGAAGCTTTCTTT.

The chain employs TRBV7-2 and TRBJ2-1, with 9 nucleotides matching TRBD1. Germline lookup yields CDR1 SGHTA and CDR2 FQGNSA. The J segment lost 7 bases and the V segment lost 4 bases, leaving 5 bases of the junction unmatched. The CDR3 sequence is 14 residues long. The CDR3 region is CASSSQTGGNEQFF. The CDR3 nucleotides read TGTGCCAGCAGCTCTCAGACAGGGGGAAATGAGCAGTTCTTC.